The entry that follows covers one T cell receptor (beta chain) sequence. The data are from a study of blood T cell repertoires in COVID-19. Study overall: Sites across the United States, Italy and Spain contributed samples from acute and convalescent COVID-19. T cells, B-cell-depleted T cells, or PBMCs provided the cDNA or gDNA that served as material.

In the source study's methods: The authors estimated nucleated cell counts from reference gene primer amplification. Sequencing used immunoSEQ multiplex PCR; TCRdb keeps in-frame clones, though not all of them. V, J and clone size derive from that table, while D and trimming were established from the DNA sequence. This table holds 650,000 to 800,000 clones, just under 90% found once. The sequence was collected from a woman aged 18 to 35 with acute or convalescent COVID-19. The sequencing input was peripheral blood.

The DNA of the CDR3 is TGCGCCAGCATCCAGCAGGGGGGCACTGAAGCTTTCTTT. It encodes CASIQQGGTEAFF. V gene TRBV5-1 combines with J gene TRBJ1-1; 7 bases are a match to TRBD1. There are 13 residues in the CDR3. Germline CDR1 SGHRS, CDR2 YFSETQ. Trimming took 6 bases from V and 4 from J; bases not matched to a gene: 6.